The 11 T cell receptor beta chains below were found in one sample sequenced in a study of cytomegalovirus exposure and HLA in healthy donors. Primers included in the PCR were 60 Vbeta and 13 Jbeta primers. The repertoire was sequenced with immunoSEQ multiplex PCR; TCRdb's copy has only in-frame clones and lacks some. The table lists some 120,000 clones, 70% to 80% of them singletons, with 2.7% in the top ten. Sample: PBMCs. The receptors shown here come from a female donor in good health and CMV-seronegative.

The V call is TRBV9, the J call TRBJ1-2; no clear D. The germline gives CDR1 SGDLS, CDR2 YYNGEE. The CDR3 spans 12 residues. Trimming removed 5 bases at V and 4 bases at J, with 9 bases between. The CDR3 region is CASSPDTYGYTF. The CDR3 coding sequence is TGTGCCAGCAGTCCTGACACCTATGGCTACACCTTC.

The CDR3 loop is CASSPHLSDTQYF. The CDR3 DNA reads TGTGCCAGCAGTCCACATTTATCGGATACGCAGTATTTT. The rearrangement joins TRBV28 to TRBJ2-3; D gene unclear. CDR3 length equals 13 residues. Germline CDR1 is MDHEN and CDR2 is SYDVKM. The V gene lost 5 bases and the J gene lost 6 bases, with 12 bases spanning the gap. Looking up the rest from reference TRBV28 and TRBJ2-3 gives the full variable domain: DVKVTQSSRYLVKRTGEKVFLECVQDMDHENMFWYRQDPGLGLRLIYFSYDVKMKEKGDIPEGYSVSREKKERFSLILESASTNQTSMYLCASSPHLSDTQYFGPGTRLTVL.

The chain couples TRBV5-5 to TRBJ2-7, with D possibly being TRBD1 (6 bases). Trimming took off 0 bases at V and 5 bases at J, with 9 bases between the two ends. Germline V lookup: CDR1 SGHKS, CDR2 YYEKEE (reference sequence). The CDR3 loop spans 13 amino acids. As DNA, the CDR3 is TGTGCCAGCAGCTTGGCCAGGGGTGACGAGCAGTACTTC. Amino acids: CASSLARGDEQYF. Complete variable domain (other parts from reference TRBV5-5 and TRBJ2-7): DAGVTQSPTHLIKTRGQQVTLRCSPISGHKSVSWYQQVLGQGPQFIFQYYEKEERGRGNFPDRFSARQFPNYSSELNVNALLLGDSALYLCASSLARGDEQYFGPGTRLTVT.

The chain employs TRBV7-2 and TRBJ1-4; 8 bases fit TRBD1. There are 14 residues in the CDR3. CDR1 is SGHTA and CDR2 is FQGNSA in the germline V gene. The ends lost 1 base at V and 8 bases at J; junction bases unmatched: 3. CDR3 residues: CASSLGTGIEKLFF. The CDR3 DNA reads TGTGCCAGCAGCTTAGGGACAGGGATCGAAAAACTGTTTTTT.

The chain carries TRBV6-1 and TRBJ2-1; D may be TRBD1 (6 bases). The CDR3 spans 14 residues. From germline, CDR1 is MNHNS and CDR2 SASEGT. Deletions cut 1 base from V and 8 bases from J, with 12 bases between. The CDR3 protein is CASSEEGTLDEQFF. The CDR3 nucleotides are TGTGCCAGCAGTGAAGAAGGGACATTGGATGAGCAGTTCTTC.

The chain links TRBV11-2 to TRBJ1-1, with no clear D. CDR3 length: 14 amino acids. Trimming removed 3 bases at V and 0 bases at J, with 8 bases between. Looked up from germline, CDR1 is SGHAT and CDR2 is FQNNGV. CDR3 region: CASSLGGLNTEAFF. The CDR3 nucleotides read TGTGCCAGCAGCTTGGGAGGCCTGAACACTGAAGCTTTCTTT.

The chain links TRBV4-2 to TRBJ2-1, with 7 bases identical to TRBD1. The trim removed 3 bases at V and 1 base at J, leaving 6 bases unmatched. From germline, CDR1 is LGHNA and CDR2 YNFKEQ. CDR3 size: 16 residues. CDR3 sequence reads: CASSQDTQGSYNEQFF. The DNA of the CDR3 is TGTGCCAGCAGCCAGGACACACAGGGGTCCTACAATGAGCAGTTCTTC.

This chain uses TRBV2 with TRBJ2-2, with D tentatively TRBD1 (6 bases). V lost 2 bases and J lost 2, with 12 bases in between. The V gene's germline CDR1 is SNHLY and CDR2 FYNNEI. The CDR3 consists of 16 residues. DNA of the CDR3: TGTGCCAGCAGTGAATGGCACAGGGCAAACACCGGGGAGCTGTTTTTT. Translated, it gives CASSEWHRANTGELFF.

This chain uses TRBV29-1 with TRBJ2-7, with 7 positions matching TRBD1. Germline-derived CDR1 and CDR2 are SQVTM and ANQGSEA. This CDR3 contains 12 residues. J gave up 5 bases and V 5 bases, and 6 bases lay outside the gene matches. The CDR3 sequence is CSVRIGTDEQYF. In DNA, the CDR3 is TGCAGCGTTCGTATCGGGACAGACGAGCAGTACTTC.

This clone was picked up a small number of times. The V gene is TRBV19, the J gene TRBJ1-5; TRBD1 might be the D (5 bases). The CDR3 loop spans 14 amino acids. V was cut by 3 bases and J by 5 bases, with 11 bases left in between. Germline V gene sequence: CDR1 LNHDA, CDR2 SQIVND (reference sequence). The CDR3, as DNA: TGTGCCAGTAGTATCTCGGGGGTTTATCAGCCCCAGCATTTT. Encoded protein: CASSISGVYQPQHF.

The CDR3 is CASLTGDTYNSPLHF. The DNA for the CDR3 is TGTGCCAGCCTGACAGGGGACACCTATAATTCACCCCTCCACTTT. This chain links TRBV2 with TRBJ1-6, with 8 bases aligning to TRBD1. The CDR3 has 15 amino acids. Trimming took 8 bases from V and 2 from J; bases not matched to a gene: 5. Germline V gene sequence: CDR1 SNHLY, CDR2 FYNNEI.